These 5 T cell receptor beta chains originate from one sample sequenced in a study of T cell responses to AZD1222 COVID-19 vaccine. Data came from immunoSEQ multiplex PCR; TCRdb stores just in-frame clones and leaves some out. Here the sample spans more than 150,000 clones, around 94% being singletons. The sequenced sample was peripheral blood, obtained on day 0 of AZD1222 vaccination. The source is an adult in good health.

The chain combines TRBV9 with TRBJ2-2, with 13 bases matching TRBD2. CDR1 SGDLS and CDR2 YYNGEE come from the germline V gene. The trim removed 4 bases at V and 4 bases at J, leaving 4 bases unmatched. This CDR3 region has 16 residues. CDR3 sequence reads: CASSKGLAGTTGELFF. DNA of the CDR3: TGTGCCAGCAGCAAGGGACTAGCGGGGACCACCGGGGAGCTGTTTTTT.

The rearrangement links TRBV30 to TRBJ1-2, with a possible D match to TRBD1 (6 bases). Germline V CDR1 and CDR2: GTSNPN, SVGIG (reference sequence). This CDR3 is built from 13 residues. Trimming cost V 5 bases and J 3 bases, with 13 bases left between them. The chain's CDR3 is CAWESQGYYGYTF. Here the CDR3 DNA reads TGTGCCTGGGAATCCCAGGGGTACTATGGCTACACCTTC. The full variable domain, completed using reference TRBV30 and TRBJ1-2, is SQTIHQWPATLVQPVGSPLSLECTVEGTSNPNLYWYRQAAGRGLQLLFYSVGIGQISSEVPQNLSASRPQDRQFILSSKKLLLSDSGFYLCAWESQGYYGYTFGSGTRLTVV.

The chain recombines TRBV5-5 with TRBJ2-5; no definite D call. Germline V lookup: CDR1 SGHKS, CDR2 YYEKEE (reference sequence). There are 12 residues in the CDR3. Trimming stripped 0 bases from V and 3 bases from J, with 3 bases between. For the CDR3, the DNA is TGTGCCAGCAGCTTGGCGGAAGAGACCCAGTACTTC. As protein: CASSLAEETQYF.

The rearrangement joins TRBV18 to TRBJ2-7, with D unresolved. This CDR3 region has 16 residues. Germline V gene data show CDR1 as KGHSH and CDR2 as LQKENI. V lost 3 bases to trimming and J lost 1 base, with 16 bases between them. CDR3 DNA sequence: TGTGCCAGCTCACCTTTCGTAGCCCAAAGTTCCTACGAGCAGTACTTC. It translates to CASSPFVAQSSYEQYF.

The rearrangement links TRBV28 to TRBJ1-5; D possibly corresponds to TRBD1 (6 bases). The CDR3 is 16 amino acids. CDR1 is MDHEN and CDR2 is SYDVKM in the germline V gene. The V end lost 8 bases, the J end lost 3 bases, and 20 bases lay between the germline ends. This chain's CDR3 is CASLLRQALFNQPQHF. Here the CDR3 DNA reads TGTGCCAGCCTCCTGCGACAGGCCCTCTTCAATCAGCCCCAGCATTTT.